Each of the 20 T cell receptor beta chains below was sequenced from the same sample in a study of T cell responses to AZD1222 COVID-19 vaccine. Clones were sequenced by immunoSEQ multiplex PCR, and TCRdb holds only the in-frame ones, with some missing. Here the sample spans 100,000 to 150,000 clones, 90% being singletons. The material sequenced was peripheral blood, taken on day 0 of AZD1222 vaccination. Source of these receptors: an adult in good health.

V usage is TRBV27 and J usage is TRBJ2-7, with TRBD2 identical over 10 bases. The CDR3 covers 14 residues. Germline CDR1 reads MNHEY; CDR2 reads SMNVEV (reference sequence). Germline trimming cut 6 bases from V and 2 bases from J; bases unmatched to any gene: 4. CDR3 in amino acids: CASSRTSGPYEQYF. The DNA of the CDR3 is TGTGCCAGCAGCAGGACTAGCGGCCCCTACGAGCAGTACTTC.

The chain has TRBV7-7 and TRBJ2-5, with D perhaps given as TRBD1 or TRBD2 (5 bases each). Germline V gene data show CDR1 as SSHAT and CDR2 as FNYEAQ (reference sequence). V was clipped by 3 bases and J by 1 base, with 12 bases between them. The CDR3 consists of 15 residues. In nucleotides, the CDR3 is TGTGCCAGCAGCTTTGGTAGGGGACCCCAAGAGACCCAGTACTTC. Protein product: CASSFGRGPQETQYF.

The chain employs TRBV12-3 or TRBV12-4 and TRBJ1-4; D ambiguous. The CDR3 is 12 residues long. The ends were cut back, 3 bases at V and 11 bases at J, with 10 bases in the middle. The CDR3: CASSFPEAKLFF. DNA of the CDR3: TGTGCCAGCAGTTTTCCGGAAGCGAAACTGTTTTTT.

This chain links TRBV18 with TRBJ1-5; perhaps TRBD1 as D (5 bases). There are 15 residues in the CDR3. The V end lost 2 bases, the J end lost 3 bases, and 11 bases lay between the germline ends. Germline-derived CDR1 and CDR2 are KGHSH and LQKENI. The CDR3 region is CASSPAGILNQPQHF. The DNA for the CDR3 is TGTGCCAGCTCACCAGCAGGGATCCTCAATCAGCCCCAGCATTTT.

The chain joins TRBV27 to TRBJ1-1; D gene unclear. In germline, CDR1 is MNHEY, CDR2 SMNVEV (reference sequence). Trimming took off 2 bases at V and 1 base at J, with 5 bases between the two ends. The length of the CDR3 is 13 residues. The chain's CDR3 is CASSLHGNTEAFF. In nucleotides, the CDR3 is TGTGCCAGCAGTTTACACGGGAACACTGAAGCTTTCTTT.

Details on this clone: Sequence at one end of the junction differs from germline and may be a read error. J is TRBJ1-3 and V is TRBV10-3; no clear D gene. The CDR3 runs 13 residues. The V gene's germline CDR1 is ENHRY and CDR2 SYGVKD. The CDR3 region has the DNA TGTGCCATCAGGGAGTTGGCTGGAAACACCATATATTTT. It is translated as CAIRELAGNTIYF.

This rearrangement joins TRBV15 to TRBJ2-1, with D perhaps TRBD1 or TRBD2 (5 bases each). The V end lost 0 bases, the J end lost 9 bases, and 15 bases lay between the germline ends. In germline, CDR1 is LNHNV, CDR2 YYDKDF (reference sequence). There are 15 residues in the CDR3. The CDR3 loop is CATSREGPQPAEQFF. CDR3 coding DNA: TGTGCCACCAGCAGAGAGGGACCTCAGCCAGCTGAGCAGTTCTTC.

CDR3 DNA: TGTGCCAGCAGTGAAGATGGGGGACCTTCCTACGAGCAGTACTTC. Translated: CASSEDGGPSYEQYF. The V call is TRBV6-1, the J call TRBJ2-7, with D perhaps matching TRBD1 or TRBD2 (5 bases each). V lost 1 base, J lost 1 base, and 11 bases lay in between. The CDR3 is 15 amino acids. Looked up from germline, CDR1 is MNHNS and CDR2 is SASEGT.

This clone is medium-sized in the sample. The J gene is TRBJ1-6, the V gene TRBV27; TRBD1 might be the D (6 bases). This CDR3 has 18 residues. Germline CDR1 and CDR2: MNHEY and SMNVEV (reference sequence). V lost 6 bases and J 1 base, leaving 19 bases between the germline ends. Here the CDR3 reads CASSLLEGERSYNSPLHF. The CDR3 bases are TGTGCCAGCAGCCTCCTCGAGGGGGAGCGGTCCTATAATTCACCCCTCCACTTT.

V and J are TRBV20-1 and TRBJ2-7; no definite D call. This CDR3 is 11 amino acids long. Germline CDR1 DFQATT, CDR2 SNEGSKA (reference sequence). Trimming shortened V by 4 bases and J by 3 bases, and 7 bases separated the two germline ends. CDR3 nucleotide sequence: TGCAGTGCTACGACAAACTACGAGCAGTACTTC. Its translation is CSATTNYEQYF.

This chain uses TRBV14 with TRBJ1-2; no firm D call. Germline V gene lookup returns CDR1 SGHDN and CDR2 FVKESK. V gave up 0 bases and J gave up 8 bases, with 10 bases separating them. The CDR3 is made up of 13 amino acids. The CDR3 nucleotides read TGTGCCAGCAGCCAAGATCTAAGAGGGGGCTACACCTTC. It translates to CASSQDLRGGYTF.

The V and J genes are TRBV11-3 and TRBJ2-2, with TRBD1 matching over 9 bases. The CDR3 is 16 residues long. From germline, CDR1 is SGHNT and CDR2 YENEEA. Unmatched junction bases numbered 6, after V lost 4 bases and J lost 3 bases. CDR3 sequence reads: CASSSDRGGYTGELFF. The CDR3 bases are TGTGCCAGCAGCTCCGACAGGGGGGGTTACACCGGGGAGCTGTTTTTT.

The CDR3 DNA is TGCAGCGTGGGAAAGCGGCTAGCGGGAGTCTACGAGCAGTACTTC. Amino acid sequence: CSVGKRLAGVYEQYF. The genes are TRBV29-1 and TRBJ2-7, with 10 bases fitting TRBD2. V shed 6 bases and J 3 bases; nucleotides not matched to a gene: 11. In germline, CDR1 is SQVTM, CDR2 ANQGSEA. The CDR3 is made up of 15 amino acids.

The CDR3 DNA follows: TGTGCCAGCAGGGCCTTGCGGGGATCTAATGAAAAACTGTTTTTT. Translation: CASRALRGSNEKLFF. The chain links TRBV6-5 to TRBJ1-4; D uncertain. CDR3 size: 15 residues. V was cut by 6 bases and J by 3 bases, with 14 bases left in between. Germline V gives CDR1 MNHEY, CDR2 SVGAGI.

The chain has TRBV18 and TRBJ2-5; 9 bases fit TRBD2. This CDR3 spans 14 amino acids. Germline V lookup: CDR1 KGHSH, CDR2 LQKENI. V shed 6 bases, J shed 5 bases, and the junction held 7 bases outside the gene matches. The CDR3 loop reads CASSAAGGSETQYF. In DNA form, the CDR3 reads TGTGCCAGCTCGGCAGCGGGAGGATCTGAGACCCAGTACTTC. The full variable domain, completed using reference TRBV18 and TRBJ2-5, is NAGVMQNPRHLVRRRGQEARLRCSPMKGHSHVYWYRQLPEEGLKFMVYLQKENIIDESGMPKERFSAEFPKEGPSILRIQQVVRGDSAAYFCASSAAGGSETQYFGPGTRLLVL.

The chain uses TRBV15 and TRBJ1-6, with unresolved D. Germline CDR1 LNHNV, CDR2 YYDKDF (reference sequence). This CDR3 spans 18 amino acids. Trimming took 0 bases from V and 4 from J, leaving 16 bases between them. CDR3 amino acids: CATSREVATMVYNSPLHF. The CDR3 coding sequence is TGTGCCACCAGCAGAGAAGTGGCTACAATGGTTTATAATTCACCCCTCCACTTT.

V and J are TRBV11-2 and TRBJ2-7, with D tentatively TRBD1 (6 bases). The CDR3 spans 14 residues. The V gene's germline CDR1 is SGHAT and CDR2 FQNNGV. Trimming removed 5 bases at V and 2 bases at J, with 13 bases between. This CDR3 is CASSQGHGAYEQYF. The CDR3 coding sequence is TGTGCCAGCAGCCAGGGACACGGGGCCTACGAGCAGTACTTC.

The rearrangement uses TRBV10-3 and TRBJ1-2; D call uncertain. The CDR3 covers 13 residues. Germline-derived CDR1 and CDR2 are ENHRY and SYGVKD. V lost 3 bases to trimming and J lost 4 bases, with 9 bases between them. CDR3 region: CAISEQSGYGYTF. CDR3 coding DNA: TGTGCCATCAGTGAACAGTCTGGCTATGGCTACACCTTC.

The genes are TRBV28 and TRBJ1-1; 7 bases map to TRBD1. Per the germline V gene, CDR1 is MDHEN and CDR2 is SYDVKM. This CDR3 is 14 amino acids long. Trimming cost V 4 bases and J 1 base; bases outside gene matches: 3. CDR3 protein: CASSSNRGNTEAFF. CDR3 coding DNA: TGTGCCAGCAGTTCAAACAGGGGGAACACTGAAGCTTTCTTT.

The rearrangement links TRBV15 to TRBJ2-5; 12 bases are shared with TRBD2. The CDR3 has 15 residues. The V and J ends lost 1 base and 5 bases, in that order; junction bases with no gene match: 2. Germline V gives CDR1 LNHNV, CDR2 YYDKDF (reference sequence). Written as DNA, the CDR3 is TGTGCCACCAGCAGAGGGACTAGCGGGACCGAGACCCAGTACTTC. It is translated as CATSRGTSGTETQYF.